These 6 T cell receptor beta chains came from one sample sequenced in a study of CD8+CD57+ T cells in acquired aplastic anemia. Genomic DNA provided the template from which TCR beta VDJ and CDR3 profiles were obtained. TCRdb reanalysed the reads using MiXCR and keeps one entry per CDR3 protein. Of approximately 50,000 distinct CDR3 sequences listed, 70% to 80% are singletons. What was sequenced was sorted CD4+, CD8+, or CD8+CD57+ T cells (not recorded which) from PBMCs. These receptors originate from a human donor in good health, serving as a control.

The genes are TRBV2 and TRBJ2-7; a possible D gene is TRBD1 (6 bases). V dropped 8 bases and J dropped 5 bases, with 13 bases sitting between them. The CDR3 spans 12 residues. Per germline, CDR1 SNHLY and CDR2 FYNNEI. In DNA form, the CDR3 reads TGTGCCAGCCTCACAGGGAGCAACGAGCAGTACTTC. Residues: CASLTGSNEQYF.

The V call is TRBV7-9, the J call TRBJ1-2; possible D gene TRBD1, 5 bases. The CDR3 is 14 residues long. Germline V gene lookup returns CDR1 SEHNR and CDR2 FQNEAQ (reference sequence). Trimming stripped 4 bases from V and 6 bases from J, with 15 bases between. CDR3 nucleotides: TGTGCCAGCAGCTACGACAGAGTCCTCGATGGCTACACCTTC. It codes for CASSYDRVLDGYTF.

The chain is built from TRBV7-2 and TRBJ2-3, with D possibly matching TRBD2 (6 bases). The CDR3 covers 13 residues. Germline CDR1 reads SGHTA; CDR2 reads FQGNSA. V gave up 5 bases and J gave up 9 bases, with 15 bases separating them. CDR3 sequence reads: CASSTPPAGTQYF. The CDR3 DNA reads as TGTGCCAGCAGCACCCCCCCGGCGGGGACGCAGTATTTT. The full variable domain, completed using reference TRBV7-2 and TRBJ2-3, is GAGVSQSPSNKVTEKGKDVELRCDPISGHTALYWYRQSLGQGLEFLIYFQGNSAPDKSGLPSDRFSAERTGGSVSTLTIQRTQQEDSAVYLCASSTPPAGTQYFGPGTRLTVL.

This clonotype turned up a few times. The chain employs TRBV12-3 or TRBV12-4 and TRBJ2-7, with D perhaps given as TRBD1 or TRBD2 (5 bases each). CDR3 length: 13 residues. V lost 3 bases and J 2 bases, leaving 8 bases between the germline ends. Written as DNA, the CDR3 is TGTGCCAGCAGTTTTGGGGGAGCCTACGAGCAGTACTTC. Amino acid sequence: CASSFGGAYEQYF.

The chain uses TRBV15 and TRBJ2-7; D call uncertain. V was pared by 3 bases and J by 2 bases, with 8 bases between. Germline V gives CDR1 LNHNV, CDR2 YYDKDF (reference sequence). CDR3 size: 13 residues. The CDR3 DNA follows: TGTGCCACCAGCAGCCCCCGGGCCTACGAGCAGTACTTC. Its protein product is CATSSPRAYEQYF.

J is TRBJ2-7 and V is TRBV2, with 11 bases that match TRBD2. With 6 bases clipped from V and 1 base from J, the junction kept 8 bases outside the gene matches. Germline CDR1 and CDR2: SNHLY and FYNNEI. CDR3 length: 16 residues. This CDR3 reads CASSLARLAGSYEQYF. The CDR3 DNA reads as TGTGCCAGCAGCTTAGCTCGACTAGCGGGATCCTACGAGCAGTACTTC. Filled out from reference TRBV2 and TRBJ2-7, the complete variable domain reads EPEVTQTPSHQVTQMGQEVILRCVPISNHLYFYWYRQILGQKVEFLVSFYNNEISEKSEIFDDQFSVERPDGSNFTLKIRSTKLEDSAMYFCASSLARLAGSYEQYFGPGTRLTVT.